The 27 T cell receptor beta chains reported below all come from one sample, sequenced in a study of control samples from healthy donors and cancer patients. Method: immunoSEQ multiplex PCR; TCRdb's copy keeps in-frame clones and lacks some. Of 100,000 to 150,000 clones detected, approximately 89% appear once; the ten largest clones hold roughly 7.8%. Specimen: blood. The receptors here all came from a man aged 18-30 years in good health.

The rearrangement joins TRBV11-1 to TRBJ1-2; D not resolved. V was clipped by 2 bases and J by 1 base, with 5 bases between them. From germline, CDR1 is SGHAT and CDR2 FQDESV (reference sequence). This CDR3 has 13 amino acids. The chain's CDR3 is CASSLNSNYGYTF. Here the CDR3 DNA reads TGTGCCAGCAGCTTAAACAGTAACTATGGCTACACCTTC.

The chain uses TRBV27 and TRBJ1-1; 7 bases map to TRBD1. The CDR3 is made up of 15 amino acids. Germline assignment: CDR1 MNHEY and CDR2 SMNVEV (reference sequence). The J segment lost 11 bases and the V segment lost 3 bases, leaving 15 bases of the junction unmatched. The CDR3 loop reads CASSFNLRRGQGAFF. The CDR3 region has the DNA TGTGCCAGCAGTTTTAACCTCAGAAGGGGGCAGGGGGCTTTCTTT.

This sequence joins TRBV30 and TRBJ1-5, with no clear D. The ends were cut back, 0 bases at V and 9 bases at J, with 12 bases in the middle. Germline lookup yields CDR1 GTSNPN and CDR2 SVGIG (reference sequence). The CDR3 sequence is 13 residues long. The chain's CDR3 is CAWSVRPAGPQHF. In nucleotides, the CDR3 is TGTGCCTGGAGTGTAAGACCCGCGGGGCCCCAGCATTTT.

Turning to this clone: The sample holds other DNA sequences that translate to the same CDR3. The chain is built from TRBV6-5 and TRBJ2-2; D is unresolved. This CDR3 is built from 13 residues. V lost 6 bases, J lost 1 base, and 6 bases lay in between. Per germline, CDR1 MNHEY and CDR2 SVGAGI. CDR3 in amino acids: CASSRQNTGELFF. The CDR3 nucleotides are TGTGCCAGCAGCCGACAGAACACCGGGGAGCTGTTTTTT.

The chain couples TRBV7-2 to TRBJ2-2, with 11 bases identical to TRBD2. With V trimmed by 1 base and J by 6 bases, 1 base remained unmatched. Germline CDR1 reads SGHTA; CDR2 reads FQGNSA. The CDR3 has 15 residues. The CDR3 coding sequence is TGTGCCAGCAGCTTAGTTAGCGGGGGGGCCGGGGAGCTGTTTTTT. Translation: CASSLVSGGAGELFF.

The rearrangement links TRBV6-5 to TRBJ1-1; no definite D call. Trimming left V 6 bases short and J 4 bases short, with 15 bases between. CDR3 length: 14 residues. Germline loops: CDR1 MNHEY, CDR2 SVGAGI. The CDR3 sequence: CASSLSGWGTEAFF. CDR3 DNA: TGTGCCAGCAGCTTATCAGGCTGGGGCACTGAAGCTTTCTTT.

The chain employs TRBV29-1 and TRBJ1-1; D is perhaps TRBD1 (5 bases). The CDR3 is made up of 13 amino acids. V lost 6 bases to trimming and J lost 0 bases, with 11 bases between them. CDR1 SQVTM and CDR2 ANQGSEA come from the germline V gene. The CDR3: CSVRRQMNTEAFF. CDR3 bases: TGCAGCGTCCGAAGACAGATGAACACTGAAGCTTTCTTT.

The rearrangement links TRBV30 to TRBJ1-6, with 9 bases matching TRBD1. CDR3 size: 14 residues. Germline-derived CDR1 and CDR2 are GTSNPN and SVGIG (reference sequence). Trimming removed 4 bases from V and 10 bases from J; junction bases left unmatched: 8. In DNA form, the CDR3 reads TGTGCCTGGAACCTGGACAGGGGATACTCACCCCTCCACTTT. Protein product: CAWNLDRGYSPLHF.

The chain uses TRBV6-5 and TRBJ1-3, with D tentatively TRBD1 (6 bases). CDR1 and CDR2 (germline): MNHEY, SVGAGI. V gave up 6 bases and J gave up 0 bases, with 9 bases separating them. The CDR3 extends over 14 amino acids. CDR3 DNA sequence: TGTGCCAGCAGAGACAGGAGCTCTGGAAACACCATATATTTT. Translated, it gives CASRDRSSGNTIYF.

The chain uses TRBV13 and TRBJ2-2; no clear D. This CDR3 is 15 amino acids long. Between the trimmed V and J ends, which lost 1 base and 0 bases, there was a span of 6 bases. Germline CDR1 is PRHDT and CDR2 is FYEKMQ (reference sequence). The CDR3 loop is CASSLEQTNTGELFF. The CDR3 region has the DNA TGTGCCAGCAGCTTAGAACAGACGAACACCGGGGAGCTGTTTTTT.

The V call is TRBV19, the J call TRBJ1-6; D gene uncertain. CDR3 length equals 15 residues. Germline V gives CDR1 LNHDA, CDR2 SQIVND (reference sequence). Trimming cost V 5 bases and J 7 bases, with 15 bases left between them. This CDR3 is CASSRGGAGNSPLHF. CDR3 sequence (DNA): TGTGCCAGTAGTCGAGGTGGCGCGGGGAATTCACCCCTCCACTTT.

The chain joins TRBV4-2 to TRBJ2-3; 8 bases line up with TRBD1. Germline loops: CDR1 LGHNA, CDR2 YNFKEQ. V lost 1 base and J lost 7; bases outside the gene matches: 10. The CDR3 sequence is 16 residues long. The CDR3 DNA reads TGTGCCAGCAGCCAAGGAGGACAGGGTGGATCGCATACGCAGTATTTT. Protein sequence: CASSQGGQGGSHTQYF.

The chain links TRBV7-2 to TRBJ2-7; no firm D call. This CDR3 contains 11 residues. Deletions cut 4 bases from V and 2 bases from J, with 3 bases between. Per germline, CDR1 SGHTA and CDR2 FQGNSA. CDR3 sequence: CASSYTYEQYF. The CDR3 DNA reads as TGTGCCAGCAGCTATACCTACGAGCAGTACTTC.

This clone was counted a few times. This sequence joins TRBV4-1 and TRBJ1-5; no definite D call. Germline assignment: CDR1 MGHRA and CDR2 YSYEKL. The CDR3 is 15 amino acids. V shed 0 bases and J shed 5 bases, with 11 bases lying between them. The CDR3 loop is CASSQDGAGYQPQHF. The DNA of the CDR3 is TGCGCCAGCAGCCAAGATGGCGCGGGCTATCAGCCCCAGCATTTT.

The V call is TRBV5-1, the J call TRBJ2-7; TRBD2 matches 7 bases. The CDR3 runs to 19 residues. The junction had 15 bases not matched to a gene; V was cut back by 0 bases and J by 0 bases. Germline V CDR1 and CDR2: SGHRS, YFSETQ. Here the CDR3 reads CASSLASSAQGGFSYEQYF. CDR3 bases: TGCGCCAGCAGCTTGGCTTCATCTGCGCAGGGAGGGTTCTCCTACGAGCAGTACTTC.

The chain recombines TRBV7-2 with TRBJ2-5; the D gene is possibly TRBD2 (6 bases). Looked up from germline, CDR1 is SGHTA and CDR2 is FQGNSA. V was pared by 6 bases and J by 4 bases, with 18 bases between. CDR3 length equals 15 residues. The CDR3, as DNA: TGTGCCAGCAGATGGACTCGCGCGGGGCCAGAGACCCAGTACTTC. This encodes CASRWTRAGPETQYF.

This rearrangement joins TRBV27 to TRBJ2-5; D gene ambiguous. The CDR3 spans 14 residues. The germline gives CDR1 MNHEY, CDR2 SMNVEV (reference sequence). V lost 3 bases and J lost 2, with 10 bases in between. The CDR3 sequence: CASSFGRTQETQYF. CDR3 DNA: TGTGCCAGCAGTTTCGGGCGGACGCAAGAGACCCAGTACTTC.

The chain has TRBV5-1 and TRBJ2-3, with D perhaps TRBD1 (5 bases). Germline CDR1 and CDR2: SGHRS and YFSETQ. Trimming stripped 1 base from V and 4 bases from J, with 10 bases between. The CDR3 spans 14 residues. CDR3 nucleotides: TGCGCCAGCAGCTTGCAGGGTGGGGCAGATACGCAGTATTTT. Protein product: CASSLQGGADTQYF.

The chain uses TRBV29-1 and TRBJ1-1; unclear D gene. The V gene lost 5 bases and the J gene lost 4 bases, with 17 bases spanning the gap. The length of the CDR3 is 14 residues. Germline lookup yields CDR1 SQVTM and CDR2 ANQGSEA. The CDR3 is CSVNLAGMGTEAFF. The CDR3 bases are TGCAGCGTTAATTTGGCGGGGATGGGCACTGAAGCTTTCTTT.

The genes are TRBV7-8 and TRBJ2-5; 7 bases are shared with TRBD1. The CDR3 loop spans 13 amino acids. Germline CDR1 and CDR2: SGHVS and FQNEAQ. J gave up 2 bases and V 3 bases, and 0 bases lay outside the gene matches. The DNA for the CDR3 is TGTGCCAGCAGCTTGGGACAGCAAGAGACCCAGTACTTC. Translated: CASSLGQQETQYF.

The V and J genes are TRBV7-9 and TRBJ2-5; D possibly uses TRBD1 or TRBD2 (6 bases each). The length of the CDR3 is 15 residues. Trimming pared 3 bases from V and 2 bases from J, leaving 13 bases between. The germline CDR1 and CDR2 sequences are SEHNR and FQNEAQ (reference sequence). CDR3 sequence (DNA): TGTGCCAGCAGCTTTATGGGGGGCGATCAAGAGACCCAGTACTTC. Its protein is CASSFMGGDQETQYF.

CDR3 amino acids: CASSLDSYEQYF. The CDR3 DNA sequence: TGTGCCAGTAGTCTCGACTCCTACGAGCAGTACTTC. The J gene is TRBJ2-7, the V gene TRBV19, with D hard to call. CDR1 and CDR2 (germline): LNHDA, SQIVND (reference sequence). V gave up 5 bases and J gave up 0 bases, with 5 bases separating them. CDR3 length equals 12 residues.

V and J are TRBV7-9 and TRBJ2-3; D not resolved. The CDR3 covers 12 residues. Trimming cost V 5 bases and J 4 bases, with 7 bases left between them. Germline V CDR1 and CDR2: SEHNR, FQNEAQ (reference sequence). The DNA of the CDR3 is TGTGCCAGCAGCCCCCGGGCAGATACGCAGTATTTT. Residues: CASSPRADTQYF.

This chain connects TRBV25-1 to TRBJ2-5, with D unclear. Germline CDR1 and CDR2: MGHDK and SYGVNS. The V and J ends lost 3 bases and 5 bases respectively, with 7 bases between them. CDR3 size: 12 residues. CDR3 residues: CASSDRSETQYF. The CDR3 DNA follows: TGTGCCAGCAGTGACAGGTCTGAGACCCAGTACTTC. Using reference TRBV25-1 and TRBJ2-5 for the parts outside the CDR3, the full variable domain is EADIYQTPRYLVIGTGKKITLECSQTMGHDKMYWYQQDPGMELHLIHYSYGVNSTEKGDLSSESTVSRIRTEHFPLTLESARPSHTSQYLCASSDRSETQYFGPGTRLLVL.

In its sample, this clone was seen once. The rearrangement links TRBV15 to TRBJ1-5, with a possible D match to TRBD1 (5 bases). This CDR3 is built from 16 residues. Germline lookup yields CDR1 LNHNV and CDR2 YYDKDF (reference sequence). V shed 3 bases and J shed 1 base, with 13 bases lying between them. The CDR3 loop reads CATSSLGAGSNQPQHF. Written as DNA, the CDR3 is TGTGCCACCAGCAGTCTTGGGGCCGGGAGCAATCAGCCCCAGCATTTT.

V usage is TRBV9 and J usage is TRBJ1-1, with D hard to call. The CDR3 is 15 amino acids. The germline gives CDR1 SGDLS, CDR2 YYNGEE. The ends were cut back, 1 base at V and 3 bases at J, with 13 bases in the middle. DNA for the CDR3: TGTGCCAGCAGCGTAAACGCGCAAAGCGACACTGAAGCTTTCTTT. Protein: CASSVNAQSDTEAFF.

The chain is built from TRBV9 and TRBJ2-7; TRBD1 or TRBD2 may be the D gene (5 bases each). Germline assignment: CDR1 SGDLS and CDR2 YYNGEE. V was shortened by 4 bases and J by 7 bases, with 18 bases between the two germline ends. The CDR3 consists of 14 residues. The CDR3 is CASSPGTLAGEQYF. The CDR3 DNA sequence: TGTGCCAGCAGCCCCGGGACGCTGGCAGGGGAGCAGTACTTC.